Shown below are 14 T cell receptor beta chains from a single sample sequenced in a study of cytomegalovirus exposure and HLA in healthy donors. Produced via immunoSEQ multiplex PCR; TCRdb's table is partial and in-frame only. The repertoire consists of some 150,000 clones, with around 90% occurring once and the leading ten covering 3.3%. Sequenced sample: PBMCs. These receptors were collected from a woman between 18 and 29 years old in good health and CMV-seropositive.

The chain combines TRBV2 with TRBJ2-7; TRBD1 agrees at 9 bases. CDR1 is SNHLY, CDR2 FYNNEI, per germline. The CDR3 extends over 14 amino acids. The V and J ends lost 6 bases and 5 bases, in that order; junction bases with no gene match: 8. This chain's CDR3 is CASRGDRDSHEQYF. DNA for the CDR3: TGTGCCAGCAGGGGGGACAGGGATTCCCACGAGCAGTACTTC.

The V and J genes are TRBV30 and TRBJ1-2; 7 bases align to TRBD1. This CDR3 comprises 13 residues. V lost 5 bases to trimming and J lost 6 bases; unmatched junction nucleotides: 9. The germline V gene has CDR1 GTSNPN and CDR2 SVGIG (reference sequence). The CDR3 nucleotides read TGTGCCTGGGAGACAGGGTCGGTGCATGGCTACACCTTC. Translation gives CAWETGSVHGYTF.

This chain connects TRBV9 to TRBJ2-1, with 11 bases fitting TRBD2. Germline values: CDR1 SGDLS, CDR2 YYNGEE. There are 16 residues in the CDR3. V was pared by 0 bases and J by 7 bases, with 6 bases of the junction left unmatched. CDR3 coding DNA: TGTGCCAGCAGCGTAGGTTTAGCGGGAGGGCCAAATGAGCAGTTCTTC. Translated, it gives CASSVGLAGGPNEQFF.

CDR3 protein: CASSSRPLAGAYNEQFF. The DNA for the CDR3 is TGTGCCAGCAGCTCCCGCCCACTAGCGGGAGCCTACAATGAGCAGTTCTTC. The gene calls are TRBV13 and TRBJ2-1, with 11 positions matching TRBD2. V dropped 4 bases and J dropped 2; count of bases not matched to a gene: 7. From germline, CDR1 is PRHDT and CDR2 FYEKMQ (reference sequence). The CDR3 consists of 17 residues. Combining the CDR3 with reference TRBV13 and TRBJ2-1 gives the whole variable domain AAGVIQSPRHLIKEKRETATLKCYPIPRHDTVYWYQQGPGQDPQFLISFYEKMQSDKGSIPDRFSAQQFSDYHSELNMSSLELGDSALYFCASSSRPLAGAYNEQFFGPGTRLTVL.

This chain joins TRBV5-1 and TRBJ2-1; no definite D call. The ends were cut back, 5 bases at V and 3 bases at J, with 6 bases in the middle. Germline V gene data show CDR1 as SGHRS and CDR2 as YFSETQ. The CDR3 sequence is 12 residues long. This CDR3 reads CASRQYYNEQFF. The CDR3 DNA reads TGCGCCAGCAGACAGTACTACAATGAGCAGTTCTTC.

For the CDR3, the DNA is TGCGCCAGCAGCCAGGAGAGCGGGCGAAGCTCCTACAATGAGCAGTTCTTC. This translates into CASSQESGRSSYNEQFF. V and J are TRBV4-1 and TRBJ2-1; the D gene is possibly TRBD2 (6 bases). Germline CDR1 and CDR2: MGHRA and YSYEKL. The CDR3 sequence is 17 residues long. The V and J ends lost 3 bases and 0 bases respectively, with 15 bases between them.

The chain is built from TRBV28 and TRBJ2-7; weak D call: TRBD2 (7 bases). The CDR3 totals 12 residues. The ends were cut back, 7 bases at V and 3 bases at J, with 10 bases in the middle. Germline CDR1 and CDR2: MDHEN and SYDVKM. As DNA, the CDR3 is TGTGCCAGCATAGGGGGGGGCTACGAGCAGTACTTC. Protein product: CASIGGGYEQYF.

V and J are TRBV6-5 and TRBJ2-3; D is unclear. Trimming stripped 0 bases from V and 4 bases from J, with 8 bases between. CDR1 is MNHEY, CDR2 SVGAGI, per germline. This CDR3 is 14 amino acids long. CDR3 DNA: TGTGCCAGCAGTTACTCGGTGACTCCAGATACGCAGTATTTT. This encodes CASSYSVTPDTQYF.

This clone was found once. The chain has TRBV2 and TRBJ2-6, with D perhaps TRBD1 (6 bases). V shed 2 bases and J shed 1 base, with 6 bases lying between them. The CDR3 spans 15 residues. Germline V gives CDR1 SNHLY, CDR2 FYNNEI. CDR3 loop: CASSEQGSGANVLTF. The CDR3 DNA reads TGTGCCAGCAGTGAACAGGGGTCTGGGGCCAACGTCCTGACTTTC.

To note about this clone: A read error may account for a junction end that differs from germline. V gene TRBV6-5 combines with J gene TRBJ1-1; D is unresolved. CDR1 and CDR2 from the germline V gene are MNHEY and SVGAGI. The CDR3 extends over 14 amino acids. This chain's CDR3 is CASTRGGEGSEAFF. The CDR3 nucleotides are TGTGCAAGCACCAGAGGCGGGGAAGGATCTGAAGCTTTCTTT.

This clone was picked up a small number of times. The rearrangement links TRBV7-2 to TRBJ1-5; tentative D call: TRBD1 (5 bases). Trimming stripped 5 bases from V and 4 bases from J, with 15 bases between. The CDR3 has 15 amino acids. The germline CDR1 and CDR2 sequences are SGHTA and FQGNSA. For the CDR3, the DNA is TGTGCCAGCAGCCAGCAGGGTTTCGGTAATCAGCCCCAGCATTTT. This encodes CASSQQGFGNQPQHF.

This chain's CDR3 is CASSSSGSTDTQYF. CDR3 in DNA: TGTGCCAGTAGTTCTAGCGGAAGCACAGATACGCAGTATTTT. The V gene is TRBV19, the J gene TRBJ2-3; 7 bases align to TRBD2. From germline, CDR1 is LNHDA and CDR2 SQIVND (reference sequence). The CDR3 sequence is 14 residues long. V was clipped by 5 bases and J by 0 bases; unmatched bases: 2.

The chain joins TRBV7-2 to TRBJ2-7; D might be TRBD2 (6 bases). This CDR3 region has 13 residues. V was cut by 5 bases and J by 4 bases, with 12 bases left in between. Germline-derived CDR1 and CDR2 are SGHTA and FQGNSA. The CDR3: CASSSPLAYEQYF. The CDR3 DNA sequence: TGTGCCAGCAGCAGCCCCCTAGCGTACGAGCAGTACTTC. The full variable domain, completed using reference TRBV7-2 and TRBJ2-7, is GAGVSQSPSNKVTEKGKDVELRCDPISGHTALYWYRQSLGQGLEFLIYFQGNSAPDKSGLPSDRFSAERTGGSVSTLTIQRTQQEDSAVYLCASSSPLAYEQYFGPGTRLTVT.

This chain connects TRBV27 to TRBJ1-1, with a possible D match to TRBD1 (6 bases). CDR1 is MNHEY, CDR2 SMNVEV, per germline (reference sequence). V lost 3 bases and J 3 bases, leaving 17 bases between the germline ends. The CDR3 sequence is 16 residues long. The CDR3 region has the DNA TGTGCCAGCAGTTTGACAGGCTTCTTAGGGGACACTGAAGCTTTCTTT. This translates into CASSLTGFLGDTEAFF.